The present T cell receptor delta chain was sequenced within a study of gamma-delta chains in newborns, infants, children (dated by TCRdb to the late 2010s). Describing the broader study: In the study title, it is stated that polyclonal expansion of innate gammadelta T cells is driven by microbial exposure immediately after birth. The study investigated how microbial exposure shaped innate gammadelta T cell populations in human newborns immediately after birth.

TCRdb names Illumina MiSeq as the instrument used. TCRdb reprocessed the public reads with the caller CATT; rows with the same DNA were merged afterwards. Within this sample are fewer than 15,000 delta-chain clones, with 7.3% of them counted one time only. The ten largest clones capture approximately 20% of the sample. This clone is assessed as medium-sized (0.01 to 0.1%). What this receptor recognizes is not known. Per-base quality was not reported, and no clone a single base away is much larger than it. Other DNA sequences within the sample encode an identical CDR3. Including cysteine and phenylalanine, the CDR3 has 19 amino acids. Here the CDR3 DNA is all that survives: 57 bases in frame from base 1. The germline V and J ends show losses of 3 bases and 0 bases respectively, and no gene match explains 7 bases of the junction. From the germline V gene, CDR1 is GEAIGNYY and CDR2 is EKD.

The sample was blood. The receptor's source is a child who was a newborn, infant or young child, either healthy, febrile or measles-vaccinated (not recorded which). The chain links TRDV2 with TRDJ3; 10 central nucleotides agree with TRDD3. The CDR3 reads CACDLLTGGSSWDTRQMFF. The DNA is as follows: TGTGCCTGTGACCTCCTTACTGGGGGATCCTCCTGGGACACCCGACAGATGTTTTTC.